The present T cell receptor (beta chain) was sequenced within a study of T-cell reconstitution after alpha-beta-depleted transplantation in children. In this sample, this clonotype turned up many times. V shed 0 bases and J shed 2 bases, with 9 bases lying between them. CDR3 length: 15 amino acids. Germline V gives CDR1 LGHNA, CDR2 YSLEER. Using unique molecular identifiers, the investigators prepared the TCRbeta library. TCRdb reprocessed the PCR reads via MiXCR and lists one record per CDR3 protein. The profile shows roughly 200,000 distinct CDR3 sequences, approximately 9.5% of them singletons. Sample: PBMCs from the stem cell graft donor, taken from the stem cell graft. The receptor comes from a human donor who donated a stem cell graft to a child with acute lymphoblastic leukemia. This sequence joins TRBV4-3 and TRBJ2-3; D is uncertain. Here the CDR3 DNA reads TGCGCCAGCAGCCAAGATCATCTCTACACAGATACGCAGTATTTT. Translation: CASSQDHLYTDTQYF.